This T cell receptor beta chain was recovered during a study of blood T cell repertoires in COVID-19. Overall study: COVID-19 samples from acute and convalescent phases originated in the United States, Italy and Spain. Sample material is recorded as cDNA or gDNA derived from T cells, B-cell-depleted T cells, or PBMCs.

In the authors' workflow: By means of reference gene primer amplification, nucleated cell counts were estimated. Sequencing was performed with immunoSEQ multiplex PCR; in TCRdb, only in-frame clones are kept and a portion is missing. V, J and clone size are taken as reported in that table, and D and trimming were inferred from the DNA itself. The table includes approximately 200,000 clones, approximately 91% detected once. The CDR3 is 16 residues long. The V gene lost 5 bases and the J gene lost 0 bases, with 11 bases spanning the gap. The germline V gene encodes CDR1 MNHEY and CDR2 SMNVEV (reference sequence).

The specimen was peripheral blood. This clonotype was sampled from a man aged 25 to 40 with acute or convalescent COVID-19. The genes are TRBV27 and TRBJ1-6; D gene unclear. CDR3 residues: CASSPQRSSYNSPLHF. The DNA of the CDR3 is TGTGCCAGCAGTCCCCAAAGGAGCTCCTATAATTCACCCCTCCACTTT.